These T cell receptor beta chains were read from a single sample in a study of siplizumab effects on memory and regulatory T cells. This table comes from immunoSEQ multiplex PCR, and its TCRdb copy is limited to in-frame clones, with some not included. Here the sample spans roughly 100,000 clones, roughly nine tenths being singletons. Material for sequencing was CD4+ T cells sorted from blood. The source of these receptors is a human donor in good health. Both conserved end residues are part of each CDR3.

v_call,cdr3_aa
TRBV7-6,CASSPDIAGELFF
TRBV30,CAWSFGRDQPQHF
TRBV5-1,CASSVGTGDVYEQYF
TRBV11-2,CASSLGRVGAQETQYF
TRBV30,CASAQGRGAEASF
TRBV4-1,CASSQGSGYKAEQYF
TRBV19,CASSEAEKLFF
TRBV7-3,CASSLYGPNTGELFF
TRBV28,CASSSNKQGREAFF
TRBV11-3,CASSLDSDEQYF
TRBV6-1,CASSESWDREQYF
TRBV15,CATSRDYHQETQYF
TRBV5-4,CASSFPNLGANVLTF
TRBV11-2,CASSPTVRYGYTF
TRBV19,CASSIRDRGAYGYTF
TRBV7-2,CASSFGGSYNEQFF
TRBV5-5,CASSFSTAEKLFF
TRBV11-2,CASSLVGRRGDYGYTF
TRBV6-6,CASSYSWNTEAFF
TRBV20-1,CSARRGYGYTF
TRBV2,CASLLEPPYNEQFF
TRBV6-5,CASSYGGAARETQYF
TRBV2,CASRKRSAVVGTEAFF
TRBV5-1,CASSYDRGGSGYTF
TRBV21-1,CASSKDAYEQYF
TRBV18,CASSPIPETEAFF
TRBV27,CASSVRGLETQYF
TRBV5-1,CASSLILASQETQYF
TRBV29-1,CSVSSGRRYNEQFF
TRBV5-6,CASSYGFHGAFF
TRBV27,CASRQEPNTDTQYF
TRBV10-2,CASSEGTVIYGYTF
TRBV6-6,CASSLKGHEAFF
TRBV19,CASSMQDGTPKLFF
TRBV28,CASSSWSYEQYF
TRBV2,CASSHPGQGTYEQYF
TRBV5-1,CASSLVGPGGEKLFF
TRBV7-9,CASSLARSANEKLFF
TRBV9,CASSVDGWGSPLHF
TRBV7-9,CASRSGTAAYEQYF
TRBV7-3,CASSPSGPWETQYF
TRBV7-8,CASSLVPGRGLYGYTF